The rows below give T cell receptor beta chains drawn from one sample of a study of cytomegalovirus exposure and HLA in healthy donors. Libraries were prepared by immunoSEQ multiplex PCR; TCRdb keeps only in-frame clonotypes and omits some of them. The sample has 60,000 to 90,000 clones, about 79% seen once. The sample taken for sequencing was PBMCs. These receptors came from a man between 65 and 85 years old in good health and CMV-seropositive. The CDR3 runs from the conserved cysteine through the conserved F or W. Fields, in order: D gene, V gene, clone size, J gene, CDR3 protein, CDR3 DNA. A D gene is named only where the DNA matches it firmly. Size tells how often a clone was seen (once, few, many) or the class of an expanded clone, and some rows leave it out.

.	TRBV5-1	once	TRBJ2-1	CASSLGRDLYNEQFF	TGCGCCAGCAGCTTGGGCAGGGATTTATACAATGAGCAGTTCTTC
.	TRBV19	.	TRBJ1-2	CASSTGDGYTF	TGTGCCAGTAGTACAGGGGATGGCTACACCTTC
TRBD1	TRBV5-1	few	TRBJ2-2	CASSNGQGVTGELFF	TGCGCCAGCAGCAATGGACAGGGGGTGACCGGGGAGCTGTTTTTT
.	TRBV4-1	.	TRBJ1-5	CASSQDKPGVAYSNQPQHF	TGCGCCAGCAGCCAAGACAAGCCGGGGGTAGCCTATAGCAATCAGCCCCAGCATTTT
TRBD2	TRBV5-1	.	TRBJ2-7	CASSFVESGNSYEQYF	TGCGCCAGCAGCTTTGTAGAGAGCGGGAACTCCTACGAGCAGTACTTC
TRBD2	TRBV5-4	.	TRBJ2-7	CASSWGTSGGREQYF	TGTGCCAGCAGCTGGGGGACTAGCGGGGGCCGCGAGCAGTACTTC
TRBD1	TRBV6-5	once	TRBJ1-1	CASFTGASTEAFF	TGTGCCAGCTTTACAGGGGCTAGCACTGAAGCTTTCTTT
TRBD2	TRBV6-5	once	TRBJ2-1	CASSYSASGVDEQFF	TGTGCCAGCAGTTACTCGGCTAGCGGGGTGGATGAGCAGTTCTTC
.	TRBV6-1	few	TRBJ1-1	CASSVGLGNTEAFF	TGTGCCAGCAGTGTCGGACTCGGGAACACTGAAGCTTTCTTT
TRBD2	TRBV10-1	.	TRBJ2-2	CASSRTSGGLDTGELFF	TGCGCCAGCAGTCGGACTAGCGGGGGGCTAGACACCGGGGAGCTGTTTTTT
TRBD1	TRBV6-1	few	TRBJ1-1	CASSARTGEAFF	TGTGCCAGCAGTGCAAGGACAGGGGAAGCTTTCTTT
.	TRBV12-1	.	TRBJ1-1	CASSQTGVSEAFF	TGTGCCAGCAGCCAGACGGGGGTCTCTGAAGCTTTCTTT
TRBD2	TRBV11-3	.	TRBJ2-3	CASSPSWGRAGSTQYF	TGTGCCAGCAGCCCCTCTTGGGGGAGGGCGGGCAGTACGCAGTATTTT
TRBD1	TRBV4-3	.	TRBJ2-7	CASSQDVGQGYEQYF	TGCGCCAGCAGCCAAGACGTCGGACAGGGGTACGAGCAGTACTTC
.	TRBV2	.	TRBJ2-7	CASSEELAHEQYF	TGTGCCAGCAGTGAAGAACTAGCCCACGAGCAGTACTTC
TRBD2	TRBV19	.	TRBJ2-5	CASSKTSEETQYF	TGTGCCAGTAGTAAAACTAGCGAAGAGACCCAGTACTTC
TRBD1	TRBV5-1	.	TRBJ2-1	CASSPITGQSYNEQFF	TGCGCCAGCAGCCCAATAACGGGACAGAGCTACAATGAGCAGTTCTTC
TRBD1	TRBV18	.	TRBJ1-1	CASSPLDRGTEAFF	TGTGCCAGCTCACCATTGGACAGGGGGACTGAAGCTTTCTTT
.	TRBV7-2	once	TRBJ2-7	CASSLGAGLLYEQYF	TGTGCCAGCAGCTTAGGGGCTGGACTACTATACGAGCAGTACTTC
.	TRBV4-1	.	TRBJ2-1	CASTRQEIYNEQFF	TGCGCCAGCACGAGACAGGAGATATACAATGAGCAGTTCTTC
.	TRBV6-5	.	TRBJ2-1	CASSTLPRAYNEQFF	TGTGCCAGCAGTACACTACCTAGAGCCTACAATGAGCAGTTCTTC
.	TRBV11-2	.	TRBJ2-7	CASSPNYEQYF	TGTGCCAGCAGCCCCAACTACGAGCAGTACTTC
.	TRBV7-8	.	TRBJ2-2	CASSLLEVTGELFF	TGTGCCAGCAGCCTCCTTGAGGTGACCGGGGAGCTGTTTTTT
.	TRBV14	.	TRBJ1-1	CASSRGLNTEAFF	TGTGCCAGCAGCCGGGGACTTAACACTGAAGCTTTCTTT
TRBD1	TRBV5-1	.	TRBJ2-6	CASSRRTGETGANVLTF	TGCGCCAGCAGCCGGCGGACAGGGGAGACTGGGGCCAACGTCCTGACTTTC
TRBD2	TRBV4-2	.	TRBJ2-3	CASSQGPTSGGGDTQYF	TGTGCCAGCAGCCAAGGACCCACTAGCGGGGGCGGGGATACGCAGTATTTT
TRBD2	TRBV7-9	.	TRBJ2-1	CASSTQAGDSYNEQFF	TGTGCCAGCAGCACCCAAGCGGGGGACTCCTACAATGAGCAGTTCTTC
TRBD1	TRBV2	.	TRBJ1-5	CASSEFDRVKHSQHF	TGTGCCAGCAGTGAGTTCGACAGGGTTAAGCATTCCCAGCATTTT
.	TRBV5-5	.	TRBJ2-7	CASSYNLRAYEQYF	TGTGCCAGCAGCTATAACTTACGGGCCTACGAGCAGTACTTC
.	TRBV5-1	.	TRBJ1-1	CASSLTRSTEAFF	TGCGCCAGCAGCTTGACCAGAAGCACTGAAGCTTTCTTT
.	TRBV30	.	TRBJ1-1	CAWSSLEGGWAFF	TGTGCCTGGAGTTCTCTAGAAGGCGGCTGGGCTTTCTTT
.	TRBV6-1	.	TRBJ2-1	CASSLVSNEQFF	TGTGCCAGCAGCCTCGTATCCAATGAGCAGTTCTTC
.	TRBV4-3	.	TRBJ2-6	CASSQEEGGSGANVLTF	TGCGCCAGCAGCCAAGAGGAAGGGGGCTCTGGGGCCAACGTCCTGACTTTC
TRBD2	TRBV5-8	.	TRBJ2-5	CASSFKRGGERTQYF	TGTGCCAGCAGCTTCAAGCGGGGTGGGGAGCGGACCCAGTACTTC
TRBD1	TRBV2	.	TRBJ2-2	CASSAETGGFGELFF	TGTGCCAGCAGCGCCGAGACAGGGGGCTTCGGGGAGCTGTTTTTT
.	TRBV5-1	.	TRBJ2-5	CASSLGGTSYQETQYF	TGCGCCAGCAGCTTGGGCGGCACATCGTACCAAGAGACCCAGTACTTC
.	TRBV4-3	.	TRBJ2-2	CASSQEETGELFF	TGCGCCAGCAGCCAAGAGGAGACCGGGGAGCTGTTTTTT
.	TRBV7-9	.	TRBJ1-5	CASSSTSGTASNQPQHF	TGTGCCAGCAGCTCGACCTCCGGGACTGCTAGCAATCAGCCCCAGCATTTT
TRBD1	TRBV29-1	.	TRBJ1-4	CSVEGTGGGGEKLFF	TGCAGCGTTGAAGGGACAGGGGGCGGAGGGGAAAAACTGTTTTTT
.	TRBV29-1	.	TRBJ1-2	CIVDSYGYTF	TGCATCGTAGACAGCTATGGCTACACCTTC
.	TRBV7-2	.	TRBJ2-2	CASDISNTGELFF	TGTGCCAGCGACATCTCGAACACCGGGGAGCTGTTTTTT
.	TRBV7-8	.	TRBJ2-7	CASSPGPDNSYEQYF	TGTGCCAGCAGCCCAGGACCGGACAACTCCTACGAGCAGTACTTC
.	TRBV19	.	TRBJ1-4	CASSGVGQINEKLFF	TGTGCCAGTAGCGGAGTGGGGCAGATTAATGAAAAACTGTTTTTT
.	TRBV28	.	TRBJ1-1	CASASGGAGNTEAFF	TGTGCCAGCGCCTCGGGGGGGGCGGGGAACACTGAAGCTTTCTTT
TRBD2	TRBV6-9	.	TRBJ2-7	CASTEAGGSYEQYF	TGTGCCAGCACGGAAGCGGGGGGCTCCTACGAGCAGTACTTC
.	TRBV7-2	.	TRBJ2-3	CASSPPGDTQYF	TGTGCCAGCAGCCCGCCGGGTGATACGCAGTATTTT
.	TRBV6-1	.	TRBJ1-2	CASSAPRGYGYTF	TGTGCCAGCAGCGCCCCCCGGGGCTATGGCTACACCTTC
.	TRBV27	.	TRBJ1-1	CASSWRGGTYAEAFF	TGTGCCAGCAGTTGGAGGGGAGGCACTTACGCTGAAGCTTTCTTT
.	TRBV30	.	TRBJ2-7	CAWSVSSHEQYF	TGTGCCTGGAGTGTAAGTAGCCACGAGCAGTACTTC
.	TRBV27	.	TRBJ2-5	CASGRDTQETQYF	TGTGCCAGCGGACGGGACACGCAAGAGACCCAGTACTTC
.	TRBV4-1	.	TRBJ1-3	CASSHPRTTLSGNTIYF	TGCGCCAGCAGCCATCCCCGGACAACGTTGAGTGGAAACACCATATATTTT